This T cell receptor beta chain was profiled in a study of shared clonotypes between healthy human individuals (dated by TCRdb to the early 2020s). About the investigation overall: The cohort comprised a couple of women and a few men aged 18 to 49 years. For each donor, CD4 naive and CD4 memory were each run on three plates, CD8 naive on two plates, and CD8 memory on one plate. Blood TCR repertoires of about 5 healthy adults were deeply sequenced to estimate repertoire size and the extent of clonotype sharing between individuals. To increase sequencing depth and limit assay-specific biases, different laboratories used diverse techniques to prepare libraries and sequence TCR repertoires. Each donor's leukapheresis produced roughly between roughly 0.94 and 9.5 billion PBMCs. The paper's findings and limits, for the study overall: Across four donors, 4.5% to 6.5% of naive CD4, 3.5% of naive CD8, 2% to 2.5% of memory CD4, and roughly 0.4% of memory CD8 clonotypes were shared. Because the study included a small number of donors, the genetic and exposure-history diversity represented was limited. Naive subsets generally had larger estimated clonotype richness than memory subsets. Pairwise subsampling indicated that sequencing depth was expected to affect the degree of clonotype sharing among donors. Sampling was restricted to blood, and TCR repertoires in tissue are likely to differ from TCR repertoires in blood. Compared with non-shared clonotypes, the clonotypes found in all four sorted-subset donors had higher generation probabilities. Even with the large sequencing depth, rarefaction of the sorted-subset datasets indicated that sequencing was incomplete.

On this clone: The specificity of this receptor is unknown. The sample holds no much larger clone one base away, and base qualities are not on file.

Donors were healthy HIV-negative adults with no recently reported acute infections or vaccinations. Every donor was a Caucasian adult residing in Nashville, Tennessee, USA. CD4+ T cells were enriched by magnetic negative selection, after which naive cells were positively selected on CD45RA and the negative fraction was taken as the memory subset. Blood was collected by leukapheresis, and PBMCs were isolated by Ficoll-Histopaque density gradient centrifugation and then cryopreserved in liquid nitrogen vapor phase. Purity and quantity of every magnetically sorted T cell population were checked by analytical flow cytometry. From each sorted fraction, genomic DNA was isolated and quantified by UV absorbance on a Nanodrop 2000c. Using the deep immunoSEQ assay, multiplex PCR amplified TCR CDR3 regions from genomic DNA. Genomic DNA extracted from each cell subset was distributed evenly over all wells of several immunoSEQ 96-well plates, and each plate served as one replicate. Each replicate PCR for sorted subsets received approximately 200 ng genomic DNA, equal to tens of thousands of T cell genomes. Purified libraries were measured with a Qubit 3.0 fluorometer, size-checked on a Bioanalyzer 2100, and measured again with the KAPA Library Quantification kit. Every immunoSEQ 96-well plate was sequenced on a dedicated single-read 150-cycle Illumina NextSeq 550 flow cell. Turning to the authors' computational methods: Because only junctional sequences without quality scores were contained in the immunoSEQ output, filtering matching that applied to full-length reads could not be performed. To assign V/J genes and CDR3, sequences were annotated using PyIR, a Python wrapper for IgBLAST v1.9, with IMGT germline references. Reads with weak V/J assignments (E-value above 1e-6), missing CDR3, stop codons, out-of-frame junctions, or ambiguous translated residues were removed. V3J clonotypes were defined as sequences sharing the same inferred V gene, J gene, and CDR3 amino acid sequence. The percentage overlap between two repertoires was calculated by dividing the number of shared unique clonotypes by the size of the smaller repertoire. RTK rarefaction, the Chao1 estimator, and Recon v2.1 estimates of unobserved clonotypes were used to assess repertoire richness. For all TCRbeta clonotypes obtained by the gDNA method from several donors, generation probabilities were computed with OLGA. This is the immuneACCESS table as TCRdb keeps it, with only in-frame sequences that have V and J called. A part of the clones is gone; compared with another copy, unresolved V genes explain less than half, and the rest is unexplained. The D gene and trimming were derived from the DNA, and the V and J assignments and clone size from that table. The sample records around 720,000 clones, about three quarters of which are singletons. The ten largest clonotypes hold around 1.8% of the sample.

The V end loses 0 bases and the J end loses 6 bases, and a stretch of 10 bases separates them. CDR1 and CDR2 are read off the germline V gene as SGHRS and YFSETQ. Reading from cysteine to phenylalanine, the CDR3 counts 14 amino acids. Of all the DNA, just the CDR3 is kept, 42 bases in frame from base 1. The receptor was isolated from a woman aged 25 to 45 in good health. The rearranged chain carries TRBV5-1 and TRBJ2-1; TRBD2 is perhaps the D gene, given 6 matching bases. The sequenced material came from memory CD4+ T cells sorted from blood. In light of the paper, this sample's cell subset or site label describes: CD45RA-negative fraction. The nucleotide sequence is TGCGCCAGCAGCTTGGGGACTACGATCAATGAGCAGTTCTTC. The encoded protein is CASSLGTTINEQFF. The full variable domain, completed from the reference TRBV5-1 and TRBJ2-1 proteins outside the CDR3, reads KAGVTQTPRYLIKTRGQQVTLSCSPISGHRSVSWYQQTPGQGLQFLFEYFSETQRNKGNFPGRFSGRQFSNSRSEMNVSTLELGDSALYLCASSLGTTINEQFFGPGTRLTVL.